This TCR beta chain was profiled in a study of shared clonotypes between healthy human individuals. DNA at roughly 0.2 ug, roughly 27,000 T cell genomes, went into sorted-subset replicate PCRs. TCRdb's copy holds only in-frame clones and misses some; the assay was immunoSEQ multiplex PCR. The sample carries about 2.5 million clones, under 95% recorded once. Regarding the study as a whole: It was the non-shared clonotypes that had lower generation probabilities than clonotypes shared by all four donors. A small donor pool kept down the genetic and exposure-history diversity that was represented. Naive subsets, compared against memory subsets, generally had larger estimated richness values.

This CDR3 has 14 amino acids. J was trimmed by 5 bases and V by 1 base; bases with no gene match: 2. CDR1 and CDR2 (germline): SEHNR, FQNEAQ (reference sequence). Comments on this clone: The antigen remains undetermined. At the DNA level, this CDR3 is encoded by other sequences in the same sample as well.

The receptor was isolated from a man aged 18-30 years in good health. Some clones in this sample may be carry-over from other donors' samples. Sequencing was performed on naive CD4+ T cells from PBMCs. Sample subset: CD45RA+ positively selected. This chain connects TRBV7-9 to TRBJ1-1; TRBD1 matches at 9 bases. The CDR3 region is CASSLDRGRTEAFF. Here the CDR3 DNA reads TGTGCCAGCAGCTTAGACAGGGGGCGGACTGAAGCTTTCTTT.